The T cell receptor (beta chain) described here comes from a study of regulatory T cells in long-lasting Graves disease. Regarding the study as a whole: Blood alone, not thyroid tissue, was studied.

Time point of the sample: newly diagnosed GD, antithyroid drugs for less than 3 months. PBMCs were the source of the RNA used for TCR sequencing. This clonotype was seen a handful of times. The target antigen is unknown. Looked up from germline, CDR1 is SGHAT and CDR2 is FQDESV (reference sequence). The V and J ends lost 0 bases and 10 bases, in that order; junction bases with no gene match: 6. This CDR3 is 15 amino acids long. Combining iRepertoire HTBI primers with Arm-PCR of CDR3 regions, the authors built TCR beta libraries. MiXCR, run by TCRdb on the multiplex PCR reads, gives a single entry per CDR3 protein. Altogether 450,000 to 650,000 distinct CDR3 sequences are present, about 16% being singletons, with the ten largest covering around 25%. These records were also assigned to another study, of T cells in Graves' hyperthyroidism and ophthalmopathy. As reported in that work: On the basis of clinical symptoms, serum thyroxine and TRAb, thyroid ultrasound and orbital computed tomography, diagnoses were made. When the TCR CDR3 underwent first-round RT-PCR, the HTBI primer set was used.

The source is a woman aged 35 to 60 with Graves disease. This material consisted of peripheral blood mononuclear cells (PBMCs), taken at new diagnosis, from a patient treated with antithyroid drugs. V is TRBV11-1 and J is TRBJ2-1; TRBD2 matches at 10 bases. CDR3 in amino acids: CASSLASGGAWEQFF. For the CDR3, the DNA is TGTGCCAGCAGCTTAGCGAGCGGGGGGGCCTGGGAGCAGTTCTTC.